Here is one TCR beta chain with its context. The antigen remains unidentified. Generated by immunoSEQ multiplex PCR, the TCRdb table keeps only in-frame clones and is missing some. Found here are some 170,000 clones, about 88% of them singletons; the top ten hold 1.6%. This entry is derived from a study of T cell responses to AZD1222 COVID-19 vaccine. Findings and limits, study-wide: Spike-specific TCR breadth and depth were elevated following two AZD1222 doses. Females outnumbered males among donors, who were mostly white British; clonal diversity was possibly underestimated. Distributed over spike, vaccine-associated CD4 TCRs predominated at 160-218 and 743-854.

The CDR3 length is 12 residues. Between the trimmed V and J ends, which lost 5 bases and 7 bases, there was a span of 11 bases. The germline V gene encodes CDR1 PRHDT and CDR2 FYEKMQ (reference sequence). The chain couples TRBV13 to TRBJ2-5, with a weak D call TRBD2 (6 bases). The sample in question was peripheral blood, obtained on day 0 of AZD1222 vaccination. The TCR sequence derives from an adult in good health. The chain's CDR3 is CASSRTKGTQYF. In DNA form, the CDR3 reads TGTGCCAGCAGCCGGACTAAGGGGACCCAGTACTTC.